The 21 T cell receptor beta chains below come from one sample, sequenced in a study of siplizumab effects on memory and regulatory T cells. TCRdb's copy holds only in-frame clones and misses some; the assay was immunoSEQ multiplex PCR. Altogether more than 50,000 clones are present, roughly 93% being singletons, with the ten largest covering 38%. Material for sequencing was CD8+ T cells sorted from blood. All receptors come from a human donor in good health.

The gene calls are TRBV28 and TRBJ2-7; possibly TRBD2 for D (8 bases). This CDR3 is built from 16 residues. The germline V gene has CDR1 MDHEN and CDR2 SYDVKM. The V end was cut by 5 bases, the J end by 1 base, with 18 bases between. The CDR3 spells CASSRQGGLASYEQYF. In DNA, the CDR3 is TGTGCCAGCAGTCGACAGGGAGGACTAGCATCCTACGAGCAGTACTTC.

The chain is built from TRBV19 and TRBJ2-7; D is perhaps TRBD2 (5 bases). The CDR3 loop spans 15 amino acids. Trimming pared 6 bases from V and 2 bases from J, leaving 17 bases between. Germline values: CDR1 LNHDA, CDR2 SQIVND (reference sequence). The CDR3 region has the DNA TGTGCCAGTAGCATGAGAGGGCCACTGGCCTACGAGCAGTACTTC. This translates into CASSMRGPLAYEQYF.

This clone showed up just once. The chain is built from TRBV6-4 and TRBJ2-3; possibly TRBD1 for D (6 bases). The V gene's germline CDR1 is MRHNA and CDR2 SNTAGT. V lost 3 bases and J 2 bases, leaving 12 bases between the germline ends. The CDR3 has 15 residues. DNA for the CDR3: TGTGCCAGCAGTGAAAGGCAGGGGATCACAGATACGCAGTATTTT. This encodes CASSERQGITDTQYF.

This sequence joins TRBV9 and TRBJ2-5; 9 bases line up with TRBD1. V lost 3 bases and J lost 4; bases outside the gene matches: 1. The germline V gene encodes CDR1 SGDLS and CDR2 YYNGEE. The CDR3 loop spans 13 amino acids. This CDR3 reads CASSAGQGETQYF. In DNA form, the CDR3 reads TGTGCCAGCAGCGCGGGACAGGGAGAGACCCAGTACTTC.

The chain has TRBV30 and TRBJ2-2; D tentatively reads TRBD1 or TRBD2 (6 bases each). This CDR3 is 14 amino acids long. Trimming shortened V by 3 bases and J by 5 bases, and 13 bases separated the two germline ends. Germline CDR1 GTSNPN, CDR2 SVGIG (reference sequence). The CDR3 loop reads CAWRPGAGTGELFF. DNA of the CDR3: TGTGCCTGGAGACCGGGGGCGGGGACCGGGGAGCTGTTTTTT.

This rearrangement joins TRBV4-1 to TRBJ1-5, with 9 bases lining up with TRBD1. V was clipped by 3 bases and J by 6 bases; unmatched bases: 6. The CDR3 spans 15 residues. Germline V gene sequence: CDR1 MGHRA, CDR2 YSYEKL. CDR3 DNA sequence: TGCGCCAGCAGCCACGTCACAGGGGGCGGTCAGCCCCAGCATTTT. It codes for CASSHVTGGGQPQHF.

The rearrangement joins TRBV5-6 to TRBJ2-2, with D possibly called TRBD1 or TRBD2 (5 bases each). Germline CDR1 and CDR2: SGHDT and YYEEEE. The CDR3 contains 16 residues. V lost 4 bases, J lost 10 bases, and 23 bases lay in between. CDR3 residues: CASSPEMAWDAEELFF. CDR3 sequence (DNA): TGTGCCAGCAGCCCCGAGATGGCCTGGGACGCTGAGGAGCTGTTTTTT.

This clone was observed a single time. This chain links TRBV6-1 with TRBJ2-7; TRBD1 is a possible D gene (6 bases). Per germline, CDR1 MNHNS and CDR2 SASEGT. The CDR3 covers 16 residues. The V end lost 0 bases, the J end lost 3 bases, and 15 bases lay between the germline ends. The CDR3 DNA sequence: TGTGCCAGCAGTGAAGCGCACGGACAGCCCAGCTACGAGCAGTACTTC. Protein sequence: CASSEAHGQPSYEQYF.

This clone has only one observation. The V and J genes are TRBV5-6 and TRBJ2-7; D is unclear. Germline CDR1 reads SGHDT; CDR2 reads YYEEEE. The CDR3 is 12 amino acids. The V and J ends lost 1 base and 4 bases respectively, with 6 bases between them. CDR3 coding DNA: TGTGCCAGCAGCTTGTCGGATTACGAGCAGTACTTC. Protein product: CASSLSDYEQYF. Using reference TRBV5-6 and TRBJ2-7 for the parts outside the CDR3, the full variable domain is DAGVTQSPTHLIKTRGQQVTLRCSPKSGHDTVSWYQQALGQGPQFIFQYYEEEERQRGNFPDRFSGHQFPNYSSELNVNALLLGDSALYLCASSLSDYEQYFGPGTRLTVT.

This clone was detected once. The rearrangement joins TRBV7-9 to TRBJ2-1, with 9 bases lining up with TRBD2. The CDR3 sequence is 16 residues long. CDR1 and CDR2 from the germline V gene are SEHNR and FQNEAQ (reference sequence). Trimming took 4 bases from V and 0 from J; bases not matched to a gene: 4. The CDR3 loop is CASSWRLAASYNEQFF. The DNA of the CDR3 is TGTGCCAGCAGCTGGAGACTAGCGGCCTCCTACAATGAGCAGTTCTTC.

This sequence joins TRBV5-6 and TRBJ2-7, with 9 positions matching TRBD1. CDR3 length: 14 amino acids. Germline V gives CDR1 SGHDT, CDR2 YYEEEE. J gave up 4 bases and V 3 bases, and 5 bases lay outside the gene matches. The CDR3 region has the DNA TGTGCCAGCAGCTCGGGGACAGGGATATACGAGCAGTACTTC. It yields the protein CASSSGTGIYEQYF. Full variable domain (remainder filled in from reference TRBV5-6 and TRBJ2-7): DAGVTQSPTHLIKTRGQQVTLRCSPKSGHDTVSWYQQALGQGPQFIFQYYEEEERQRGNFPDRFSGHQFPNYSSELNVNALLLGDSALYLCASSSGTGIYEQYFGPGTRLTVT.

J is TRBJ2-3 and V is TRBV27; D gene unclear. This CDR3 comprises 14 residues. The germline CDR1 and CDR2 sequences are MNHEY and SMNVEV (reference sequence). Trimming pared 3 bases from V and 0 bases from J, leaving 7 bases between. DNA for the CDR3: TGTGCCAGCAGTTTGTGGGGTAGCACAGATACGCAGTATTTT. This sequence encodes CASSLWGSTDTQYF.

Concerning this clone itself: A read error may account for a junction end that differs from germline. CDR3: CATSRTGNAGELFF. The CDR3 bases are TGTGCCACCAGCAGGACAGGGAACGCCGGGGAGCTGTTTTTT. The rearrangement uses TRBV15 and TRBJ2-2; 7 bases are a match to TRBD1. From germline, CDR1 is LNHNV and CDR2 YYDKDF (reference sequence). This CDR3 contains 14 residues. Together with reference TRBV15 and TRBJ2-2, the CDR3 gives the full variable domain: DAMVIQNPRYQVTQFGKPVTLSCSQTLNHNVMYWYQQKSSQAPKLLFHYYDKDFNNEADTPDNFQSRRPNTSFCFLDIRSPGLGDTAMYLCATSRTGNAGELFFGEGSRLTVL.

This clone was detected once. The chain carries TRBV11-2 and TRBJ2-1, with TRBD1 matching over 7 bases. CDR3 length: 13 residues. The germline gives CDR1 SGHAT, CDR2 FQNNGV. The V gene end was trimmed by 6 bases and the J gene end by 4 bases; junction bases not matched to a gene: 3. This CDR3 reads CASRSTGYNEQFF. CDR3 nucleotide sequence: TGTGCCAGCAGATCGACAGGGTACAATGAGCAGTTCTTC.

The CDR3 DNA reads TGTGCCAGCAGCTTAGTCGAGACAAACAATGAGCAGTTCTTC. Amino acid sequence: CASSLVETNNEQFF. The genes are TRBV7-8 and TRBJ2-1; D gene unclear. CDR3 length equals 14 residues. V was shortened by 1 base and J by 5 bases, with 9 bases between the two germline ends. Germline CDR1 is SGHVS and CDR2 is FQNEAQ.

This chain connects TRBV7-3 to TRBJ2-2; D is undetermined. This CDR3 has 14 residues. Germline CDR1 and CDR2: SGHTA and FQGTGA. V was shortened by 5 bases and J by 1 base, with 8 bases between the two germline ends. CDR3 sequence: CASSAHQNTGELFF. The CDR3, as DNA: TGTGCCAGCAGCGCTCACCAGAACACCGGGGAGCTGTTTTTT.

This clone showed up just once. This rearrangement joins TRBV5-4 to TRBJ2-5; a possible D gene is TRBD2 (6 bases). Germline V CDR1 and CDR2: SGHNT, YYREEE (reference sequence). The CDR3 has 16 residues. The germline V and J ends were trimmed by 0 bases and 5 bases, with 17 bases remaining between them. This CDR3 reads CASSLVGGAVGETQYF. The CDR3 DNA sequence: TGTGCCAGCAGCTTGGTTGGCGGGGCGGTTGGGGAGACCCAGTACTTC.

The rearrangement uses TRBV27 and TRBJ2-7; D is unresolved. Between the trimmed V and J ends, which lost 1 base and 2 bases, there was a span of 6 bases. In germline, CDR1 is MNHEY, CDR2 SMNVEV (reference sequence). CDR3 length: 13 residues. CDR3 protein: CASSLYPTYEQYF. CDR3 in DNA: TGTGCCAGCAGTTTATACCCGACCTACGAGCAGTACTTC.

The chain has TRBV5-5 and TRBJ2-7; D gene ambiguous. V was cut by 0 bases and J by 0 bases, with 7 bases left in between. There are 14 residues in the CDR3. Germline-derived CDR1 and CDR2 are SGHKS and YYEKEE (reference sequence). The DNA for the CDR3 is TGTGCCAGCAGCTTGGTAGGAAGCTCCTACGAGCAGTACTTC. It encodes CASSLVGSSYEQYF. Looking up the rest from reference TRBV5-5 and TRBJ2-7 gives the full variable domain: DAGVTQSPTHLIKTRGQQVTLRCSPISGHKSVSWYQQVLGQGPQFIFQYYEKEERGRGNFPDRFSARQFPNYSSELNVNALLLGDSALYLCASSLVGSSYEQYFGPGTRLTVT.

The chain carries TRBV23-1 and TRBJ2-7, with D uncertain. TRBV23-1 is designated an ORF whose function remains uncertain. Trimming removed 4 bases from V and 6 bases from J, with 10 bases in between. The CDR3 totals 12 residues. The CDR3 region has the DNA TGCGCCAGCAGTCCACGCCCAGGCGAGCAGTACTTC. It encodes CASSPRPGEQYF.

Concerning this clone: One end of the junction is discordant with germline, which a read error may explain. The chain couples TRBV12-5 to TRBJ1-1, with D unresolved. The germline CDR1 and CDR2 sequences are LGHNT and FRNRAP. The CDR3 is 13 amino acids. The CDR3 loop reads CASGLVSGTDAFF. The DNA for the CDR3 is TGTGCTAGTGGTTTGGTATCGGGTACTGACGCTTTCTTT.